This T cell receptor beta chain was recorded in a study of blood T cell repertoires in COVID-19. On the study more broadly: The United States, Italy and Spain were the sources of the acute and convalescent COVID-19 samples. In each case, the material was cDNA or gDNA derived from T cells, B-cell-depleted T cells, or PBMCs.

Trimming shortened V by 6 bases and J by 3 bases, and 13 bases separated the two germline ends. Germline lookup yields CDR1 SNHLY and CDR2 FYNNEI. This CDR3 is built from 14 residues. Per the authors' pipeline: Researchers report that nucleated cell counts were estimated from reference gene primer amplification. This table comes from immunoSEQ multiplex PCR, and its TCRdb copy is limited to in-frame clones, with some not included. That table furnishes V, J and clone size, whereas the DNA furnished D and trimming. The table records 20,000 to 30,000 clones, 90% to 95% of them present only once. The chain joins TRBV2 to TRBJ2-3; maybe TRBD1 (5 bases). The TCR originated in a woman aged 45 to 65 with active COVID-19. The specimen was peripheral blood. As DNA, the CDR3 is TGTGCCAGCAGGAGAGACTCAGGGACAGATACGCAGTATTTT. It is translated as CASRRDSGTDTQYF.